The clone carrying this TCR beta chain was counted a single time. These data belong to a study of shared clonotypes between healthy human individuals. This table comes from immunoSEQ multiplex PCR, and its TCRdb copy is limited to in-frame clones, with some not included. The table records roughly 1,000,000 clones, roughly 74% of them present only once. Sample: memory CD4+ T cells from PBMCs. The sample's subset: CD45RA-negative fraction. The origin of this receptor is a man between 18 and 35 years old in good health. Some clones in this sample may be carry-over from other donors' samples.

The CDR3 DNA follows: TGTGCCAGCAGCGTAGGACCCGCGTCAGGGGAGTACGAGCAGTACTTC. Translated: CASSVGPASGEYEQYF. J is TRBJ2-7 and V is TRBV9; a possible D gene is TRBD1 (6 bases). The germline gives CDR1 SGDLS, CDR2 YYNGEE. The CDR3 sequence is 16 residues long. V was cut by 0 bases and J by 4 bases, with 17 bases left in between.